The sequence of this TCR beta chain was determined in a study of T cell repertoires in cytomegalovirus infection. On the study more broadly: In public TCR beta signatures, there were indications of both CMV infection and matching HLA type.

This clonotype was observed many times. What it binds is unknown. Germline lookup yields CDR1 SGHTA and CDR2 FQGNSA. The V gene end was trimmed by 1 base and the J gene end by 5 bases; junction bases not matched to a gene: 5. This CDR3 spans 15 amino acids. Using its own MiXCR run on the reads, TCRdb lists one record per CDR3 protein. The table has about 260,000 distinct CDR3 sequences, approximately 15% seen once. Study-wide findings and caveats: The cumulative frequency of public TCR beta families identified carriers of CMV plus the relevant HLA. It was HLA-C-restricted CMV-specific TCR beta clonotypes that dominated the response ex vivo.

The rearrangement joins TRBV7-2 to TRBJ2-5; TRBD2 aligns across 9 bases. Sample: PBMCs. The TCR sequence derives from a human donor in good health (CMV status not recorded). Some clones in this sample may be carry-over from other donors' samples. CDR3 amino acids: CASSLEGTSTETQYF. CDR3 DNA: TGTGCCAGCAGCTTAGAGGGGACTAGCACGGAGACCCAGTACTTC. The full variable domain, in which reference TRBV7-2 and TRBJ2-5 provide the parts outside the CDR3, is GAGVSQSPSNKVTEKGKDVELRCDPISGHTALYWYRQSLGQGLEFLIYFQGNSAPDKSGLPSDRFSAERTGGSVSTLTIQRTQQEDSAVYLCASSLEGTSTETQYFGPGTRLLVL.